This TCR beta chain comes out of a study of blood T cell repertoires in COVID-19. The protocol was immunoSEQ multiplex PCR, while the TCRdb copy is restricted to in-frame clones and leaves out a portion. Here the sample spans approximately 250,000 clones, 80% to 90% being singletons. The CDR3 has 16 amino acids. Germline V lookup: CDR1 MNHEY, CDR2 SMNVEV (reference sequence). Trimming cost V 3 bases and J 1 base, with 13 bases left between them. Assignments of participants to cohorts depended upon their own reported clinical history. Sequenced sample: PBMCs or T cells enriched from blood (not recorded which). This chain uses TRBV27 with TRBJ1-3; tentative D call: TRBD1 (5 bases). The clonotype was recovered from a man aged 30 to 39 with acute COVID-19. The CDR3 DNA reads TGTGCCAGCAGTTTCTCTTCGAAGGGGTCTGGAAACACCATATATTTT. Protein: CASSFSSKGSGNTIYF.